Listed here is a single T cell receptor beta chain. No cognate antigen has been identified for it. No clone much larger than this one lies a single base away; base qualities are absent. From a lookup of the germline V gene, CDR1 and CDR2 are LGHNA and YSLEER. V drops 0 bases and J drops 4 bases, leaving 13 bases in between. From the cysteine up to the phenylalanine, the CDR3 has a length of 16 residues. Solely the CDR3 DNA is kept, with 48 bases framed from the first base. TCR beta CDR3 regions were amplified by multiplex PCR using the immunoSEQ immune profiling system, following the manufacturer's instructions. Sequencing was performed on an Illumina NextSeq system. Turning to the authors' computational methods: Sequence data were processed on the immunoSEQ Analyzer platform, and clonality was computed as the square root of Simpson's index of productive rearrangements. Similarity in V and J usage was measured by Jensen-Shannon distance, and OLGA was used to compute CDR3 generation probabilities. The researchers looked up shared CDR3 sequences in the immuneACCESS database (August 2020) and in VDJdb (December 2020). In its TCRdb copy, this immuneACCESS table keeps in-frame sequences only and misses some clones. Where compared with another copy, unresolved V genes explain less than half of these, and the others have no known cause. That table gives V, J and clone size, and the DNA gave D and trimming. The sample table contains about 35,000 clones; only one count was recorded for around 65% of them. The top ten constitute about 0.8% of the sample.

The twin pairs came from the European Cystic Fibrosis Twin and Sibling Study Cohort, which recruited patients from 158 CF clinics across 14 European countries. Zygosity and CFTR genotype were verified in-house, with zygosity tested by multiplex PCR of nine short tandem repeat loci. Each twin gave a peripheral blood sample, and clinical parameters were documented on that same day of blood sampling. Phenol/chloroform extraction was used to isolate genomic DNA from peripheral blood cells, and the DNA was then kept in TE buffer at 4 degrees C. This record belongs to a study of monozygotic twins with cystic fibrosis (dated by TCRdb to about 2021). Regarding the study in general: Barcoded libraries were prepared from about 3 micrograms of fragmented DNA with 15 PCR cycles. To assess genetic influence on V and J gene usage, the study compared TCR beta repertoires within and across 16 monozygotic twin pairs with cystic fibrosis. The cohort comprised ten female and six male twin pairs aged about 2.0 to 36.4 years, median roughly 9 years, mostly children and adolescents. On the day of blood sampling, twins were ranked among over a thousand cohort participants for weight-for-height and for FEVPerc (FEV1 disease centile). Data for three of the twin pairs had been reported previously in another context.

General findings and caveats noted by the study authors: In 13 of 16 pairs, V gene usage most closely resembled the co-twin's, and the same held for J usage in 8 of 16 pairs, a pattern suggesting genetic constraints. Significantly higher nucleotide-identical clonotype sharing was observed within monozygotic CF twin pairs than between unrelated CF individuals (P = 0.000026, Mann-Whitney). Simpson clonality was generally low (median around 0.01), suggesting a naive-dominated repertoire, with higher clonality in the most severely affected patients. The cohort was small, and no association was found between shared CDR3 numbers and age, concordance or disease severity.

The sequenced sample was blood. Recombination connected TRBV4-3 to TRBJ2-1, with the D segment identity uncertain. This TCR was recovered from a girl between 10 and 17 years old with cystic fibrosis. CDR3 reads: CASSQDKQPVYNEQFF. The DNA sequence is given as TGCGCCAGCAGCCAAGATAAACAGCCAGTATACAATGAGCAGTTCTTC.